The sequence of this T cell receptor (beta chain) was determined in a study of blood T cell repertoires in COVID-19. Study context: Sources were T cells, B-cell-depleted T cells, or PBMCs; the material itself was cDNA or gDNA.

V was clipped by 9 bases and J by 6 bases; unmatched bases: 15. The CDR3 runs 16 residues. Germline V gene sequence: CDR1 SNHLY, CDR2 FYNNEI. Per the original data handling: The authors estimated nucleated cell counts from reference gene primer amplification. Only in-frame clones appear in the TCRdb table, and some are missing; sequencing was by immunoSEQ multiplex PCR. V and J calls and clone size come straight from that table; D and trimming were deduced from the DNA. In the table there are just over 300,000 clones, 70% to 90% of which are singletons. Recruits, aged roughly 18 to 100 years, lived in 25 or so US areas. Allocation to cohorts depended on clinical history reported by the participants.

This clonotype was obtained from a young man who had recovered from COVID-19. V usage is TRBV2 and J usage is TRBJ2-1, with 9 bases identical to TRBD2. The source material was PBMCs or T cells enriched from blood (not recorded which). The chain's CDR3 is CASISGAGGTFNEQFF. The CDR3 DNA reads as TGTGCCAGTATCAGTGGTGCGGGAGGGACCTTCAATGAGCAGTTCTTC.